These 24 T cell receptor beta chains were sequenced from one sample in a study of T cell responses to AZD1222 COVID-19 vaccine. TCRdb's table, derived via immunoSEQ multiplex PCR, lists solely in-frame clones and lacks some. Of some 150,000 clones listed, approximately 90% were seen once; the top ten hold approximately 2.9%. The material was peripheral blood, obtained on day 0 of MenACWY control vaccination. These receptors were collected from an adult in good health.

The V gene is TRBV5-1, the J gene TRBJ1-5; 7 bases align to TRBD1. This CDR3 contains 17 residues. CDR1 is SGHRS, CDR2 YFSETQ, per germline. V gave up 0 bases and J gave up 2 bases; unmatched junction bases: 8. CDR3 coding DNA: TGCGCCAGCAGCTTGGGAACAGGGGAGTGGGGCAATCAGCCCCAGCATTTT. It is translated as CASSLGTGEWGNQPQHF.

V is TRBV27 and J is TRBJ1-6; TRBD1 agrees at 10 bases. CDR3 length: 19 amino acids. The V segment lost 8 bases and the J segment 13 bases; nucleotides outside the gene matches: 26. Per germline, CDR1 MNHEY and CDR2 SMNVEV (reference sequence). CDR3 loop: CASGRRGQGTSGSGSPLHF. CDR3 nucleotides: TGTGCCAGCGGTCGGCGGGGACAGGGGACGAGCGGATCGGGGTCCCCCCTCCACTTT.

The chain links TRBV5-1 to TRBJ2-7, with 13 bases aligning to TRBD2. The V and J ends lost 4 bases and 1 base, in that order; junction bases with no gene match: 8. CDR1 and CDR2 from the germline V gene are SGHRS and YFSETQ. The CDR3 has 17 residues. The CDR3 protein is CASSLYGLAGASYEQYF. Here the CDR3 DNA reads TGCGCCAGCAGCCTATATGGACTAGCGGGAGCGTCCTACGAGCAGTACTTC.

This chain uses TRBV12-5 with TRBJ1-3; no definite D call. The germline CDR1 and CDR2 sequences are LGHNT and FRNRAP. Trimming removed 8 bases from V and 3 bases from J, with 11 bases in between. This CDR3 region has 13 residues. For the CDR3, the DNA is TGTGCTAGTACCACTGGTTTTGGAAACACCATATATTTT. Translating gives CASTTGFGNTIYF.

The V gene is TRBV7-9, the J gene TRBJ2-7, with 9 bases lining up with TRBD1. The CDR3 contains 15 residues. Losses at the gene ends were 5 bases for V and 3 bases for J; bases not matched to a gene: 8. From germline, CDR1 is SEHNR and CDR2 FQNEAQ (reference sequence). The CDR3 DNA sequence: TGTGCCAGCAGCCCCAGAGGACAGGGGTACTACGAGCAGTACTTC. Residues: CASSPRGQGYYEQYF.

V usage is TRBV6-2 or TRBV6-3 and J usage is TRBJ1-2, with TRBD1 matching 9 bases. With 2 bases clipped from V and 3 bases from J, the junction kept 7 bases outside the gene matches. This CDR3 spans 16 amino acids. From germline, CDR1 is MNHEY and CDR2 SVGEGT. CDR3 sequence: CASSYLRDREYYGYTF. In nucleotides, the CDR3 is TGTGCCAGCAGTTACCTACGGGACAGGGAATACTATGGCTACACCTTC.

This clone was seen once. The J gene is TRBJ1-5, the V gene TRBV10-3; TRBD1 agrees at 7 bases. The V segment lost 10 bases and the J segment 5 bases; nucleotides outside the gene matches: 11. Per germline, CDR1 ENHRY and CDR2 SYGVKD. The CDR3 totals 14 residues. CDR3 DNA: TGTGCCACCTCGAGTAGGGGGCCTTATCAGCCCCAGCATTTT. Protein product: CATSSRGPYQPQHF.

V and J are TRBV27 and TRBJ2-7; no clear D. The germline V and J ends were trimmed by 6 bases and 5 bases, with 11 bases remaining between them. Germline-derived CDR1 and CDR2 are MNHEY and SMNVEV (reference sequence). The CDR3 runs to 12 residues. The CDR3 sequence is CASRRTFNEQYF. The DNA of the CDR3 is TGTGCCAGCAGACGGACCTTTAACGAGCAGTACTTC.

The V and J genes are TRBV7-9 and TRBJ2-1, with D possibly TRBD2 on 7 matching bases. This CDR3 is built from 17 residues. The germline CDR1 and CDR2 sequences are SEHNR and FQNEAQ (reference sequence). Trimming stripped 7 bases from V and 3 bases from J, with 22 bases between. The CDR3 is CASIITGAGANYNEQFF. The CDR3 nucleotides are TGTGCCAGCATCATCACGGGGGCGGGAGCGAACTACAATGAGCAGTTCTTC.

The chain has TRBV3-1 (or the pseudogene TRBV3-2) and TRBJ1-1; D is possibly TRBD1 (5 bases). The CDR3 loop spans 13 amino acids. Germline loops: CDR1 LGHDT, CDR2 YNNKEL (reference sequence). Trimming stripped 3 bases from V and 11 bases from J, with 16 bases between. CDR3 residues: CASSHKGNYRAFF. DNA for the CDR3: TGTGCCAGCAGCCATAAGGGGAACTATCGCGCTTTCTTT.

The rearrangement uses TRBV21-1 and TRBJ1-2. TRBV21-1 is a known pseudogene. The CDR3 is made up of 17 amino acids. The CDR3 protein is CASSKPYNPGTCDGYTF. DNA for the CDR3: TGTGCCAGCAGCAAACCCTATAACCCCGGGACGTGTGATGGCTACACCTTC.

Only one count was recorded for this clone. Other DNA sequences of this sample code for an identical CDR3. This chain connects TRBV3-1 (or the pseudogene TRBV3-2) to TRBJ1-2; 7 nucleotides match TRBD1. CDR3 size: 12 residues. Unmatched junction bases numbered 4, after V lost 4 bases and J lost 8 bases. Germline V CDR1 and CDR2: LGHDT, YNNKEL (reference sequence). CDR3 sequence reads: CASSRQGRGYTF. As DNA, the CDR3 is TGTGCCAGCAGCCGACAGGGAAGAGGCTACACCTTC.

This chain uses TRBV5-1 with TRBJ2-3; 11 bases line up with TRBD2. The V and J ends lost 1 base and 7 bases, in that order; junction bases with no gene match: 14. The CDR3 is made up of 18 amino acids. The germline V gene has CDR1 SGHRS and CDR2 YFSETQ. This chain's CDR3 is CASSLTRPTSGGLYTQYF. Here the CDR3 DNA reads TGCGCCAGCAGCTTGACCCGCCCTACTAGCGGGGGATTGTATACGCAGTATTTT. Using reference TRBV5-1 and TRBJ2-3 for the parts outside the CDR3, the full variable domain is KAGVTQTPRYLIKTRGQQVTLSCSPISGHRSVSWYQQTPGQGLQFLFEYFSETQRNKGNFPGRFSGRQFSNSRSEMNVSTLELGDSALYLCASSLTRPTSGGLYTQYFGPGTRLTVL.

This clone has only a few counts. The genes are TRBV14 and TRBJ1-6, with TRBD1 as a possible D gene (6 bases). V was shortened by 1 base and J by 5 bases, with 18 bases between the two germline ends. CDR3 size: 18 residues. In germline, CDR1 is SGHDN, CDR2 FVKESK. CDR3 sequence: CASSQGQVFSPNNSPLHF. In nucleotides, the CDR3 is TGTGCCAGCAGCCAAGGACAGGTCTTCTCTCCAAATAATTCACCCCTCCACTTT. The full variable domain, in which reference TRBV14 and TRBJ1-6 provide the parts outside the CDR3, is EAGVTQFPSHSVIEKGQTVTLRCDPISGHDNLYWYRRVMGKEIKFLLHFVKESKQDESGMPNNRFLAERTGGTYSTLKVQPAELEDSGVYFCASSQGQVFSPNNSPLHFGNGTRLTVT.

This chain joins TRBV24-1 and TRBJ2-3, with 12 nucleotides matching TRBD2. This CDR3 has 16 residues. Germline V CDR1 and CDR2: KGHDR, SFDVKD. The junction had 5 bases not matched to a gene; V was cut back by 4 bases and J by 4 bases. CDR3 sequence: CATSDPLAGGSDTQYF. CDR3 bases: TGTGCCACCAGTGACCCCCTAGCGGGAGGGTCAGATACGCAGTATTTT.

The V and J genes are TRBV29-1 and TRBJ2-5; D may match TRBD1 or TRBD2 (5 bases each). Germline V CDR1 and CDR2: SQVTM, ANQGSEA. CDR3 length: 13 amino acids. V lost 3 bases, J lost 0 bases, and 8 bases lay in between. The CDR3: CSVDVGHQETQYF. The CDR3 bases are TGCAGCGTTGATGTGGGACACCAAGAGACCCAGTACTTC. Drawing the rest from reference TRBV29-1 and TRBJ2-5, the complete variable domain is SAVISQKPSRDICQRGTSLTIQCQVDSQVTMMFWYRQQPGQSLTLIATANQGSEATYESGFVIDKFPISRPNLTFSTLTVSNMSPEDSSIYLCSVDVGHQETQYFGPGTRLLVL.

This chain connects TRBV30 to TRBJ2-7, with 9 bases lining up with TRBD2. The junction had 3 bases not matched to a gene; V was cut back by 1 base and J by 2 bases. The CDR3 has 14 amino acids. Looked up from germline, CDR1 is GTSNPN and CDR2 is SVGIG (reference sequence). For the CDR3, the DNA is TGTGCCTGGAGTGCCAGCGGGGGGCCCTACGAGCAGTACTTC. The encoded protein is CAWSASGGPYEQYF.

The rearrangement uses TRBV25-1 and TRBJ1-4; D is undetermined. Between the trimmed V and J ends, which lost 5 bases and 7 bases, there was a span of 8 bases. Germline CDR1 and CDR2: MGHDK and SYGVNS. The CDR3 is 12 residues long. CDR3 protein: CASSLTTEKLFF. The CDR3, as DNA: TGTGCCAGCAGTCTCACCACTGAAAAACTGTTTTTT.

This clone was observed a single time. The genes are TRBV6-2 or TRBV6-3 and TRBJ1-6, with unresolved D. V shed 6 bases and J shed 13 bases, with 19 bases lying between them. Germline loops: CDR1 MNHEY, CDR2 SVGEGT. The CDR3 runs 14 residues. The CDR3 coding sequence is TGTGCCAGCAGCTCGGGGTCTCCCCCCGAGCCCCTCCACTTT. As protein: CASSSGSPPEPLHF.

This chain joins TRBV2 and TRBJ2-1; D may be TRBD2 (6 bases). There are 15 residues in the CDR3. V was pared by 7 bases and J by 8 bases, with 21 bases between. The germline V gene encodes CDR1 SNHLY and CDR2 FYNNEI. CDR3 protein: CASTHEGLARDEQFF. The CDR3 DNA reads TGTGCCAGCACCCATGAGGGACTGGCTAGGGATGAGCAGTTCTTC.

This clone was observed a single time. This sequence joins TRBV4-2 and TRBJ2-1; 10 nucleotides match TRBD1. Germline assignment: CDR1 LGHNA and CDR2 YNFKEQ. This CDR3 has 14 amino acids. V shed 3 bases and J 7 bases; nucleotides not matched to a gene: 3. The CDR3 reads CASSQGTGVNEQFF. DNA for the CDR3: TGTGCCAGCAGCCAGGGGACAGGGGTGAATGAGCAGTTCTTC.

The CDR3 nucleotides are TGTGCCAGCAGTCTTGTGGCGGGAGGGCTCGGTGAGCAGTTCTTC. Protein: CASSLVAGGLGEQFF. The chain combines TRBV6-6 with TRBJ2-1; 9 nucleotides match TRBD2. Germline V lookup: CDR1 MNHNY, CDR2 SVGAGI (reference sequence). Trimming took 5 bases from V and 9 from J; bases not matched to a gene: 11. The CDR3 runs to 15 residues.

This clone appeared a single time. CDR3 residues: CASSQGLVEFYEQYF. The CDR3 coding sequence is TGTGCCAGCAGCCAAGGGCTAGTCGAGTTCTACGAGCAGTACTTC. The chain links TRBV3-1 (or the pseudogene TRBV3-2) to TRBJ2-7; the D is unclear. V lost 1 base and J lost 3, with 13 bases in between. The length of the CDR3 is 15 residues. Germline CDR1 reads LGHDT; CDR2 reads YNNKEL (reference sequence).

The gene calls are TRBV28 and TRBJ1-5, with D unresolved. V was pared by 8 bases and J by 2 bases, with 10 bases between. The CDR3 totals 13 residues. Germline CDR1 and CDR2: MDHEN and SYDVKM. The CDR3 region is CASVNVRNQPQHF. Here the CDR3 DNA reads TGTGCCAGCGTGAACGTGCGCAATCAGCCCCAGCATTTT.